The clone carrying this T cell receptor beta chain was counted at least ten times. Antigen specificity is unknown. These data originate in a study of T cells in Graves' hyperthyroidism and ophthalmopathy. Broader study findings: Ophthalmopathy prediction by the model preceded onset by a median about 6.5 months. Researchers report that a 13 V-J model separated ophthalmopathy from stable hyperthyroidism.

RNA transcripts were the template for amplifying TCR beta CDR3 regions. The TCR CDR3 first-round RT-PCR relied on the HTBI primer set. TCRdb recomputed calls from the multiplex PCR reads with MiXCR, one row per CDR3 protein. This repertoire shows about 98,000 distinct CDR3 sequences, about 40% found once; its top ten account for about 9.4%. Researchers defined stable Graves' hyperthyroidism as no ophthalmopathy progression within 18 months. The sequencing sample was made of peripheral blood or thyroid tissue (not recorded which). The TCR was taken from a woman in her twenties or thirties with Graves' hyperthyroidism.

CDR3 region: CASSQDYKGQGGNTIYF. Written as DNA, the CDR3 is TGCGCCAGCAGCCAAGATTATAAGGGGCAAGGTGGAAACACCATATATTTT. This chain connects TRBV4-1 to TRBJ1-3; possible D gene TRBD1, 5 bases. Trimming took 0 bases from V and 3 from J, leaving 15 bases between them. From germline, CDR1 is MGHRA and CDR2 YSYEKL. The CDR3 extends over 17 amino acids.